This TCR beta chain was captured in a study of T cell clusters in autoimmune cytopenias. TRB amplification used around 0.25 ug of peripheral blood genomic DNA. One tube held mixed TRB-A and TRB-B primer pools for touch-down PCR. TCRdb reworked the multiplex PCR reads into one entry per CDR3 protein, no DNA. The table for this sample gives more than 2,500 distinct CDR3 sequences. Study-wide results and caveats: Clustering suggested that physiological T cell clusters were missing in primary autoimmune cytopenia patients.

This CDR3 is built from 16 residues. The germline V gene has CDR1 SGHDT and CDR2 YYEEEE. Judged by frequency, this clonotype is medium-sized (0.01 to 0.1%). The antigen is undetermined. The chain has TRBV5-6 and TRBJ2-3; lacking DNA, the TRBD1 call made by TCRdb goes unchecked. The TCR was taken from a human donor with an autoimmune cytopenia or autoimmune hepatitis (not recorded which). The specimen was peripheral blood. The CDR3 protein is CASSPVGQGPPDTQYF. Combining the CDR3 with reference TRBV5-6 and TRBJ2-3 gives the whole variable domain DAGVTQSPTHLIKTRGQQVTLRCSPKSGHDTVSWYQQALGQGPQFIFQYYEEEERQRGNFPDRFSGHQFPNYSSELNVNALLLGDSALYLCASSPVGQGPPDTQYFGPGTRLTVL.